This TCR beta chain derives from a study of control samples from healthy donors and cancer patients. Germline assignment: CDR1 LGHNA and CDR2 YNFKEQ. The CDR3 is 14 amino acids. With 3 bases removed from V and 5 bases from J, the gap between germline ends came to 14 bases. Some clones are missing from TCRdb's copy, which holds only in-frame ones; the method was immunoSEQ multiplex PCR. The sample consists of more than 65,000 clones, about 83% of them appearing once. The TCR comes from a man aged 60-69 years in good health. The V gene is TRBV4-2, the J gene TRBJ2-7, with D tentatively TRBD2 (7 bases). Sequencing was done on a sample of blood. CDR3 bases: TGTGCCAGCAGCCATATCGGGGGGCAGGACGAGCAGTACTTC. Translated, it gives CASSHIGGQDEQYF.